Below, 20 T cell receptor beta chains from the same sample are listed, as sequenced in a study of blood T cell repertoires in COVID-19. Using immunoSEQ multiplex PCR, the repertoire was profiled, and TCRdb retains in-frame clones only, with some absent. The table includes 300,000 to 350,000 clones, around 89% detected once. Sequencing was done on a sample of PBMCs or T cells enriched from blood (not recorded which). The origin of the receptors is a woman in her late teens or twenties with acute COVID-19.

This chain links TRBV19 with TRBJ2-7; TRBD1 aligns across 7 bases. Germline V gene sequence: CDR1 LNHDA, CDR2 SQIVND (reference sequence). This CDR3 has 14 residues. Losses at the gene ends were 3 bases for V and 5 bases for J; bases not matched to a gene: 7. The CDR3 bases are TGTGCCAGTAGTATGGCAGGACAGGATGACGAGCAGTACTTC. This encodes CASSMAGQDDEQYF.

V and J are TRBV11-3 and TRBJ1-2; 10 bases match TRBD1. CDR1 is SGHNT and CDR2 is YENEEA in the germline V gene. CDR3 length equals 15 residues. Trimming took 5 bases from V and 1 from J; bases not matched to a gene: 4. CDR3 nucleotide sequence: TGTGCCAGCAGCACGGGACAGGGGAATAACTATGGCTACACCTTC. Translation gives CASSTGQGNNYGYTF.

The chain combines TRBV27 with TRBJ1-1; maybe TRBD1 (5 bases). Germline CDR1 reads MNHEY; CDR2 reads SMNVEV (reference sequence). This CDR3 is 14 amino acids long. V was clipped by 2 bases and J by 0 bases, with 7 bases between them. CDR3 sequence: CASSLAGMNTEAFF. CDR3 in DNA: TGTGCCAGCAGTTTAGCAGGGATGAACACTGAAGCTTTCTTT.

The CDR3 region has the DNA TGTGCCAGCAGTATAGCGGGAGGCGGACAGTACTTC. Its translation is CASSIAGGGQYF. V is TRBV13 and J is TRBJ2-7, with 10 nucleotides matching TRBD2. The V gene's germline CDR1 is PRHDT and CDR2 FYEKMQ (reference sequence). CDR3 size: 12 residues. The trim removed 6 bases at V and 10 bases at J, leaving 6 bases unmatched.

The V and J genes are TRBV5-6 and TRBJ1-6; possible D gene TRBD1, 6 bases. CDR3 length: 14 amino acids. Germline V gene data show CDR1 as SGHDT and CDR2 as YYEEEE. Trimming stripped 0 bases from V and 8 bases from J, with 9 bases between. CDR3 nucleotide sequence: TGTGCCAGCAGCTTGGGGGACATTTATTCACCCCTCCACTTT. Protein: CASSLGDIYSPLHF.

The gene calls are TRBV11-2 and TRBJ1-1; 7 bases line up with TRBD1. The CDR3 has 14 residues. The V segment lost 6 bases and the J segment 0 bases; nucleotides outside the gene matches: 4. Germline values: CDR1 SGHAT, CDR2 FQNNGV. CDR3: CASRQGQMNTEAFF. Written as DNA, the CDR3 is TGTGCCAGCAGGCAGGGACAGATGAACACTGAAGCTTTCTTT. The full variable domain, with the rest looked up from reference TRBV11-2 and TRBJ1-1, is EAGVAQSPRYKIIEKRQSVAFWCNPISGHATLYWYQQILGQGPKLLIQFQNNGVVDDSQLPKDRFSAERLKGVDSTLKIQPAKLEDSAVYLCASRQGQMNTEAFFGQGTRLTVV.

The chain employs TRBV19 and TRBJ1-5; 8 positions match TRBD1. This CDR3 comprises 15 residues. After removal of 4 bases from V and 4 bases from J, the junction contained 6 bases not matched to a gene. Germline V gene sequence: CDR1 LNHDA, CDR2 SQIVND (reference sequence). In DNA, the CDR3 is TGTGCCAGTAGTACTGGGACAGGTAAAAATCAGCCCCAGCATTTT. This codes for CASSTGTGKNQPQHF.

V usage is TRBV28 and J usage is TRBJ2-1; the D gene is possibly TRBD1 (6 bases). The germline CDR1 and CDR2 sequences are MDHEN and SYDVKM. Trimming pared 2 bases from V and 8 bases from J, leaving 10 bases between. The CDR3 is 13 residues long. CDR3 coding DNA: TGTGCCAGCAGTTTAACGGGACATTATGAGCAGTTCTTC. Translated: CASSLTGHYEQFF.

V usage is TRBV19 and J usage is TRBJ2-1, with 10 bases that match TRBD1. V dropped 6 bases and J dropped 8; count of bases not matched to a gene: 10. Looked up from germline, CDR1 is LNHDA and CDR2 is SQIVND (reference sequence). This CDR3 spans 15 amino acids. The CDR3: CASRTSGTGAYEQFF. CDR3 in DNA: TGTGCCAGTAGGACATCCGGGACAGGGGCTTATGAGCAGTTCTTC.

The rearrangement uses TRBV28 and TRBJ2-5; TRBD1 aligns across 9 bases. Germline values: CDR1 MDHEN, CDR2 SYDVKM. Trimming removed 2 bases from V and 1 base from J; junction bases left unmatched: 8. This CDR3 spans 17 amino acids. CDR3 sequence reads: CASSLGQGWGSQETQYF. The CDR3 DNA is TGTGCCAGCAGTTTAGGACAGGGGTGGGGGTCCCAAGAGACCCAGTACTTC. Drawing the rest from reference TRBV28 and TRBJ2-5, the complete variable domain is DVKVTQSSRYLVKRTGEKVFLECVQDMDHENMFWYRQDPGLGLRLIYFSYDVKMKEKGDIPEGYSVSREKKERFSLILESASTNQTSMYLCASSLGQGWGSQETQYFGPGTRLLVL.

The chain couples TRBV29-1 to TRBJ2-1; 12 bases match TRBD2. The germline CDR1 and CDR2 sequences are SQVTM and ANQGSEA. This CDR3 contains 14 residues. The V segment lost 5 bases and the J segment 4 bases; nucleotides outside the gene matches: 3. This chain's CDR3 is CSVTTSGRYNEQFF. DNA for the CDR3: TGCAGCGTTACGACTAGCGGGAGATACAATGAGCAGTTCTTC.

This clone was counted a few times. V gene TRBV5-1 combines with J gene TRBJ1-4; no definite D call. V was trimmed by 4 bases and J by 2 bases, leaving 12 bases between them. Germline CDR1 is SGHRS and CDR2 is YFSETQ. The CDR3 totals 15 residues. CDR3 nucleotides: TGCGCCAGCAGCGGAGGATCGGTGACTAATGAAAAACTGTTTTTT. Its translation: CASSGGSVTNEKLFF. The whole variable domain, remainder taken from reference TRBV5-1 and TRBJ1-4, is KAGVTQTPRYLIKTRGQQVTLSCSPISGHRSVSWYQQTPGQGLQFLFEYFSETQRNKGNFPGRFSGRQFSNSRSEMNVSTLELGDSALYLCASSGGSVTNEKLFFGSGTQLSVL.

The V gene is TRBV12-3 or TRBV12-4, the J gene TRBJ2-3, with D possibly matching TRBD2 (7 bases). V was clipped by 8 bases and J by 0 bases, with 9 bases between them. The CDR3 sequence is 13 residues long. This CDR3 reads CASGGASTDTQYF. The CDR3 DNA follows: TGTGCCAGCGGGGGGGCTAGCACAGATACGCAGTATTTT.

The CDR3 DNA reads TGTGCCAGCAGGCTTCAGGGGGCGGGGACTGAAGCTTTCTTT. As protein: CASRLQGAGTEAFF. The chain links TRBV5-6 to TRBJ1-1; 8 bases fit TRBD1. Germline CDR1 is SGHDT and CDR2 is YYEEEE. J gave up 5 bases and V 5 bases, and 8 bases lay outside the gene matches. This CDR3 comprises 14 residues.

The V gene is TRBV3-1 (or the pseudogene TRBV3-2), the J gene TRBJ2-2; the D is unclear. The CDR3 is made up of 14 amino acids. V lost 1 base, J lost 6 bases, and 9 bases lay in between. Germline V gene lookup returns CDR1 LGHDT and CDR2 YNNKEL (reference sequence). For the CDR3, the DNA is TGTGCCAGCAGCCAAGGCCTAGAATCCGGGGAGCTGTTTTTT. This encodes CASSQGLESGELFF.

CDR3 protein: CAWTRGRQHEQYF. CDR3 sequence (DNA): TGTGCCTGGACACGCGGGAGACAACACGAGCAGTACTTC. The chain is built from TRBV30 and TRBJ2-7, with 7 bases fitting TRBD2. The CDR3 totals 13 residues. After removal of 4 bases from V and 5 bases from J, the junction contained 8 bases not matched to a gene. From germline, CDR1 is GTSNPN and CDR2 SVGIG (reference sequence).

This clone was counted many times. V gene TRBV3-1 (or the pseudogene TRBV3-2) combines with J gene TRBJ1-3; D remains ambiguous. This CDR3 contains 15 residues. Germline CDR1 LGHDT, CDR2 YNNKEL (reference sequence). V was clipped by 2 bases and J by 0 bases, with 8 bases between them. The CDR3 sequence is CASSQLSLSGNTIYF. CDR3 sequence (DNA): TGTGCCAGCAGCCAATTGAGTCTCTCTGGAAACACCATATATTTT.

The V and J genes are TRBV7-3 and TRBJ2-6; tentative D call: TRBD1 (6 bases). The CDR3 runs 16 residues. Germline V CDR1 and CDR2: SGHTA, FQGTGA. The germline V and J ends were trimmed by 5 bases and 0 bases, with 11 bases remaining between them. The CDR3 region has the DNA TGTGCCAGCAGCATACAGGGCCTCTCTGGGGCCAACGTCCTGACTTTC. It is translated as CASSIQGLSGANVLTF. Based on the CDR3 plus reference TRBV7-3 and TRBJ2-6, the full variable domain is GAGVSQTPSNKVTEKGKYVELRCDPISGHTALYWYRQSLGQGPEFLIYFQGTGAADDSGLPNDRFFAVRPEGSVSTLKIQRTERGDSAVYLCASSIQGLSGANVLTFGAGSRLTVL.

The chain is built from TRBV15 and TRBJ2-4; TRBD1 might be the D (5 bases). The CDR3 runs 16 residues. Germline loops: CDR1 LNHNV, CDR2 YYDKDF (reference sequence). V was shortened by 5 bases and J by 8 bases, with 22 bases between the two germline ends. The CDR3 is CATSPETPGPIDIQYF. CDR3 in DNA: TGTGCCACCAGCCCAGAGACCCCAGGGCCCATAGACATTCAGTACTTC.

DNA of the CDR3: TGTGCCAGCAGCCTCTCCACGGGAGCTGAAGCTTTCTTT. This sequence encodes CASSLSTGAEAFF. V and J are TRBV7-3 and TRBJ1-1; D remains ambiguous. V was cut by 5 bases and J by 6 bases, with 13 bases left in between. The CDR3 length is 13 residues. Germline-derived CDR1 and CDR2 are SGHTA and FQGTGA.